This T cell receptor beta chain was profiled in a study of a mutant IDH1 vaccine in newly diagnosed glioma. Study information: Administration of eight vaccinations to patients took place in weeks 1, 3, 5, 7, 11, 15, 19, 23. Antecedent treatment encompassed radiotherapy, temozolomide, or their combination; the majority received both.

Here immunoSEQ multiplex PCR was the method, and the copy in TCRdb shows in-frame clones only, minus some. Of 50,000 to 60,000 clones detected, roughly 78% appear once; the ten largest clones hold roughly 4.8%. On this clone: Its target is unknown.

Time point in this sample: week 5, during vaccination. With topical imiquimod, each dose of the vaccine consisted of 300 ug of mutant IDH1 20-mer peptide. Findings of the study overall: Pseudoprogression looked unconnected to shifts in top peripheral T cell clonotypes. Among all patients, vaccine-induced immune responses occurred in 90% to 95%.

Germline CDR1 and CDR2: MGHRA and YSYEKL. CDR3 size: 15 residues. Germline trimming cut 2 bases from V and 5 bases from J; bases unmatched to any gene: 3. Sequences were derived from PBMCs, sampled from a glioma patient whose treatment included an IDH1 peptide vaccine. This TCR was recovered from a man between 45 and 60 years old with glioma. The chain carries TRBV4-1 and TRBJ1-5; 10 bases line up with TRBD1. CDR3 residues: CASSQYGTGDQPQHF. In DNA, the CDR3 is TGCGCCAGCAGCCAATATGGGACAGGGGATCAGCCCCAGCATTTT.